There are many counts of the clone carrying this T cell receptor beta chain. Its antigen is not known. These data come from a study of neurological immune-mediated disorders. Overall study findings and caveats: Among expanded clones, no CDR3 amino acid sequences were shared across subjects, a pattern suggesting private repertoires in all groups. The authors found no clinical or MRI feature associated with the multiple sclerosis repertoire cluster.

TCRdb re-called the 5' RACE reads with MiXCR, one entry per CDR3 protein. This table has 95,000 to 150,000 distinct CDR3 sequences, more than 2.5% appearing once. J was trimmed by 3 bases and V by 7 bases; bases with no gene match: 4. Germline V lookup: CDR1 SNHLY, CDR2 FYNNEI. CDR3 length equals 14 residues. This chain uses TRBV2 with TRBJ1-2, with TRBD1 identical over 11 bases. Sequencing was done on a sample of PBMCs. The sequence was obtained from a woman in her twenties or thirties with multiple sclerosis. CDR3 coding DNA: TGTGCCAGCAACGGACAGGGGGCAGACTATGGCTACACCTTC. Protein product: CASNGQGADYGYTF. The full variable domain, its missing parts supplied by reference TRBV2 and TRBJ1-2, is EPEVTQTPSHQVTQMGQEVILRCVPISNHLYFYWYRQILGQKVEFLVSFYNNEISEKSEIFDDQFSVERPDGSNFTLKIRSTKLEDSAMYFCASNGQGADYGYTFGSGTRLTVV.